The next 6 T cell receptor beta chains were all read from a single sample in a study of graft-versus-host responses after intestinal transplantation. The protocol was immunoSEQ multiplex PCR, while the TCRdb copy is restricted to in-frame clones and leaves out a portion. The data contain about 100,000 clones, about nine tenths of them singletons. This specimen was PBMCs, taken roughly 450 days after intestinal transplant. These receptors all come from a human patient who received an intestinal transplant, so some T cells may come from the graft donor.

V and J are TRBV14 and TRBJ2-1; D might be TRBD1 or TRBD2, each matching 5 bases. The germline V gene has CDR1 SGHDN and CDR2 FVKESK. This CDR3 comprises 15 residues. Deletions cut 0 bases from V and 9 bases from J, with 15 bases between. CDR3 protein: CASSQDLGVVVEQFF. The CDR3 nucleotides are TGTGCCAGCAGCCAAGATCTGGGGGTAGTAGTTGAGCAGTTCTTC.

The chain has TRBV21-1 and TRBJ2-7. TRBV21-1 is a listed pseudogene. CDR3 length: 11 amino acids. CDR3 sequence (DNA): TGTGCCAGCAGCAAAGATGACGAGCAGTACTTC. Residues: CASSKDDEQYF.

The J gene is TRBJ2-7, the V gene TRBV7-8; D is perhaps TRBD2 (5 bases). V lost 5 bases and J lost 7, with 15 bases in between. Germline assignment: CDR1 SGHVS and CDR2 FQNEAQ. The CDR3 runs 13 residues. The CDR3 nucleotides read TGTGCCAGCAGCCCGGGGTCATCGGGGGAGCAGTACTTC. It encodes CASSPGSSGEQYF.

The chain joins TRBV7-6 to TRBJ1-1, with a weak D call TRBD1 (5 bases). V dropped 5 bases and J dropped 5 bases, with 15 bases sitting between them. Germline-derived CDR1 and CDR2 are SGHVS and FNYEAQ. The CDR3 covers 14 residues. In DNA, the CDR3 is TGTGCCAGCAGCGCCCAGACAGCGGGGACTGAAGCTTTCTTT. This codes for CASSAQTAGTEAFF.

The chain employs TRBV5-6 and TRBJ2-3; the D is unclear. Germline CDR1 and CDR2: SGHDT and YYEEEE. Trimming removed 0 bases at V and 14 bases at J, with 13 bases between. The CDR3 totals 12 residues. The CDR3 sequence: CASSLDVGKGYF. The CDR3 DNA sequence: TGTGCCAGCAGCTTGGACGTGGGCAAGGGGTATTTT.

The CDR3 loop is CASSAGRGAGDTQYF. DNA of the CDR3: TGTGCCAGCAGTGCCGGCCGGGGGGCGGGAGATACGCAGTATTTT. The V and J genes are TRBV6-4 and TRBJ2-3; perhaps TRBD2 as D (7 bases). The CDR3 is 15 amino acids. Between the trimmed V and J ends, which lost 4 bases and 5 bases, there was a span of 16 bases. Germline CDR1 reads MRHNA; CDR2 reads SNTAGT.